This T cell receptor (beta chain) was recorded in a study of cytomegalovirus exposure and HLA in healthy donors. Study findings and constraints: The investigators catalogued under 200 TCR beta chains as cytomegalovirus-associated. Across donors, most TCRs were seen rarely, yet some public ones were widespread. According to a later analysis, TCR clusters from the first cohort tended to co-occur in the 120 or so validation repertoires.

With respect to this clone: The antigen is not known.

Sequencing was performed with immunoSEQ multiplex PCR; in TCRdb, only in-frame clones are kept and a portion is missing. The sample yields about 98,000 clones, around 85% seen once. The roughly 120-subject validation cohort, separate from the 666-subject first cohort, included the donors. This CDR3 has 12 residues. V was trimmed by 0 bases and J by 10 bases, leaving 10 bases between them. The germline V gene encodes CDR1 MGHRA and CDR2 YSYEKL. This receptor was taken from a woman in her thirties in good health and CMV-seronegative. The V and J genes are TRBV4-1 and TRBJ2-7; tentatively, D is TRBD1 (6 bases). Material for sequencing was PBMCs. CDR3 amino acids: CASSQEQGLQYF. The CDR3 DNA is TGCGCCAGCAGCCAAGAACAGGGTCTCCAGTACTTC.